This TCR beta chain was observed in a study of blood T cell repertoires in COVID-19. Study background: Specimens from acute and convalescent COVID-19 originated in the United States, Italy and Spain. T cells, B-cell-depleted T cells, or PBMCs provided the cDNA or gDNA that served as material.

Trimming pared 10 bases from V and 7 bases from J, leaving 20 bases between. Germline V gene data show CDR1 as MNHEY and CDR2 as SVGAGI. This CDR3 contains 14 residues. Original analysis: Using reference gene primer amplification, nucleated cell counts were estimated. The table came from immunoSEQ multiplex PCR; TCRdb's copy has only in-frame clones and leaves some out. D and trimming come from the DNA, and the V and J calls and clone size come from that table. The sample records some 120,000 clones, just under 85% being singletons. The sample was peripheral blood. The chain recombines TRBV6-5 with TRBJ1-5; tentative D call: TRBD1 (5 bases). This clonotype was sampled from a woman between 45 and 65 years old with acute or convalescent COVID-19. CDR3 DNA sequence: TGTGCCACCATGGGGCAGGGCAACGGGCAGCCCCAGCATTTT. Protein: CATMGQGNGQPQHF.